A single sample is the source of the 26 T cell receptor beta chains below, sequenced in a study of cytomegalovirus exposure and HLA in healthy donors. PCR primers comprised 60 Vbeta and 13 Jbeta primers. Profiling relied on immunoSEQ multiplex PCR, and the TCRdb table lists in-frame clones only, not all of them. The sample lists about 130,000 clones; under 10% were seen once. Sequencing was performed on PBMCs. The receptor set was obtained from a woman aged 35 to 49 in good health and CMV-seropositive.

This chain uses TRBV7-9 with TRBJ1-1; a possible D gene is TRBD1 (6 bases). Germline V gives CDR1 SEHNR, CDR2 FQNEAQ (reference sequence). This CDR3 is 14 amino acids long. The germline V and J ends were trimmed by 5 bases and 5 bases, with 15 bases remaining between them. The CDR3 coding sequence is TGTGCCAGCAGCCCAAGGGGGGGAGGAACTGAAGCTTTCTTT. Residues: CASSPRGGGTEAFF.

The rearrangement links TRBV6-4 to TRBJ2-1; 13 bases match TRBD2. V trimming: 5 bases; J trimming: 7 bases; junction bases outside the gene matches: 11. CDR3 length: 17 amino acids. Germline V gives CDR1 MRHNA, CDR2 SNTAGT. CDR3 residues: CASSSEWTSGGGNEQFF. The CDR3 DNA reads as TGTGCCAGCAGTTCTGAGTGGACTAGCGGGGGAGGTAATGAGCAGTTCTTC.

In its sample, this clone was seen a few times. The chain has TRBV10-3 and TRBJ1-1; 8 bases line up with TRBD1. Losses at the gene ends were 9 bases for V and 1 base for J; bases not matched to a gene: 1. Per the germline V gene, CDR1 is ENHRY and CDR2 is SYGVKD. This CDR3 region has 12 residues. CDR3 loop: CAIGQGNTEAFF. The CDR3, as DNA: TGTGCCATTGGACAGGGGAACACTGAAGCTTTCTTT.

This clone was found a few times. For the CDR3, the DNA is TGTGCCAGCAGCGCACAGGGGGCGCTTGGCACTGAAGCTTTCTTT. Encoded protein: CASSAQGALGTEAFF. The V and J genes are TRBV11-2 and TRBJ1-1; 9 bases agree with TRBD1. The CDR3 runs 15 residues. Germline CDR1 SGHAT, CDR2 FQNNGV. The trim removed 5 bases at V and 4 bases at J, leaving 8 bases unmatched.

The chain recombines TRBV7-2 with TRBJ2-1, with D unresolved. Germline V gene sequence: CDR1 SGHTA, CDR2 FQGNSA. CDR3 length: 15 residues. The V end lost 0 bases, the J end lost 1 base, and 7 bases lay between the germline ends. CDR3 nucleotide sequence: TGTGCCAGCAGCTTAGCGGCGGTTTCCTACAATGAGCAGTTCTTC. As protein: CASSLAAVSYNEQFF.

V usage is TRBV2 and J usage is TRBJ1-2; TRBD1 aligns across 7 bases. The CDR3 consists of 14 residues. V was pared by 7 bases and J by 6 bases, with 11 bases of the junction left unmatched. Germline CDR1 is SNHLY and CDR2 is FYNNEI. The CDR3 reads CASTLDRASNGYTF. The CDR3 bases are TGTGCCAGCACCTTAGACAGGGCGAGTAATGGCTACACCTTC. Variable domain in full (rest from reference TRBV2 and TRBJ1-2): EPEVTQTPSHQVTQMGQEVILRCVPISNHLYFYWYRQILGQKVEFLVSFYNNEISEKSEIFDDQFSVERPDGSNFTLKIRSTKLEDSAMYFCASTLDRASNGYTFGSGTRLTVV.

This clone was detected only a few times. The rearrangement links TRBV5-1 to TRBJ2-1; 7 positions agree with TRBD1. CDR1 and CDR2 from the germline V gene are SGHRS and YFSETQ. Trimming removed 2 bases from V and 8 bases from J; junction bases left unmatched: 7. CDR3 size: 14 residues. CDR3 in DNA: TGCGCCAGCAGCTTAGGACAGGAAAACGATGAGCAGTTCTTC. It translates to CASSLGQENDEQFF.

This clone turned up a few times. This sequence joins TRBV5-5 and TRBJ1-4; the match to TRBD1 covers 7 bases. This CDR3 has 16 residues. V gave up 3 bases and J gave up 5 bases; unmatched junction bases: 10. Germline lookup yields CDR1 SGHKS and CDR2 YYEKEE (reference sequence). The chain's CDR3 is CASSYGQAGRNEKLFF. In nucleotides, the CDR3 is TGTGCCAGCAGCTACGGACAGGCGGGGAGGAATGAAAAACTGTTTTTT.

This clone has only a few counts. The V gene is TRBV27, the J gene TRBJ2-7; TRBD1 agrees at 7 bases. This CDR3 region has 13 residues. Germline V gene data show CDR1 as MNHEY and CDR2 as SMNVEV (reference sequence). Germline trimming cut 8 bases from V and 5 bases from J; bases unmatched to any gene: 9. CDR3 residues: CASGETGLHEQYF. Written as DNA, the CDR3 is TGTGCCAGCGGGGAGACAGGGTTGCACGAGCAGTACTTC.

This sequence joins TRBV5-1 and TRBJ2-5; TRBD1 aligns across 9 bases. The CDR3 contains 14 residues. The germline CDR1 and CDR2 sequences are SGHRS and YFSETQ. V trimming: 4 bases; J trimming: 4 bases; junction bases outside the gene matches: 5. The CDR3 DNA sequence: TGCGCCAGCAGCACGGGACAGGGAAGAGAGACCCAGTACTTC. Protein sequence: CASSTGQGRETQYF.

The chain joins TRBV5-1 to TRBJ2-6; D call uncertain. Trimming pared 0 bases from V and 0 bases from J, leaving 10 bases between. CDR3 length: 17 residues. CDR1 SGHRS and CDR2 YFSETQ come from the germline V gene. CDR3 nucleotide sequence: TGCGCCAGCAGCTTGGCACAGACCTCCTCTGGGGCCAACGTCCTGACTTTC. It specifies CASSLAQTSSGANVLTF.

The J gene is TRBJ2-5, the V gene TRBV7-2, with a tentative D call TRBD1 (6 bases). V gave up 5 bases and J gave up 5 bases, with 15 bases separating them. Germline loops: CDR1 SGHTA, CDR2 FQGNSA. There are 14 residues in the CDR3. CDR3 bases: TGTGCCAGCAGCCCTCAGGGGTGGGAGGAGACCCAGTACTTC. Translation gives CASSPQGWEETQYF.

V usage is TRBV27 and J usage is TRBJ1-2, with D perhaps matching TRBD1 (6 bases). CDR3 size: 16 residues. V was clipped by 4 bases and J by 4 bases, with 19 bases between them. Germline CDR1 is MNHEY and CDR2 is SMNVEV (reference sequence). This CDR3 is CASSSRAGDIVYGYTF. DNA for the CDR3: TGTGCCAGCAGTTCACGGGCAGGGGATATTGTCTATGGCTACACCTTC.

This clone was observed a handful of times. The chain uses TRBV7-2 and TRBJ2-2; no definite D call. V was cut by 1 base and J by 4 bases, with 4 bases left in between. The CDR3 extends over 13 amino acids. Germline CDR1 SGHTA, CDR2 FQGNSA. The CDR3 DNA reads TGTGCCAGCAGCTTAGTTATCACCGGGGAGCTGTTTTTT. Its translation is CASSLVITGELFF.

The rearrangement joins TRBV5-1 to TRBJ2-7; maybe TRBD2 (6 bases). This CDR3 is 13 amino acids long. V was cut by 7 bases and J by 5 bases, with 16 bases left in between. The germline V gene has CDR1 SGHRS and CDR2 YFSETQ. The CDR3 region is CASRITGGNEQYF. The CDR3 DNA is TGCGCCAGCCGGATAACCGGAGGGAACGAGCAGTACTTC.

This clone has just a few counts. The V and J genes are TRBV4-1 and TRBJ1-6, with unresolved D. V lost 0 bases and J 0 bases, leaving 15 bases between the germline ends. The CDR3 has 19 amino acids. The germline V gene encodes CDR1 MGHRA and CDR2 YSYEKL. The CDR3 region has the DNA TGCGCCAGCAGCCAAGAATTAAGTCCCCCGAGCTCCTATAATTCACCCCTCCACTTT. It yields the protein CASSQELSPPSSYNSPLHF.

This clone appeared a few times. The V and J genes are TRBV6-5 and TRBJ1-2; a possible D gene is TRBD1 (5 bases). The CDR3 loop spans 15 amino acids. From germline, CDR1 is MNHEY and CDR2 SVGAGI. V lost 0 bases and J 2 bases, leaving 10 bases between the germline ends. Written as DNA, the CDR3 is TGTGCCAGCAGTTACTCGGCAGGGATAAACTATGGCTACACCTTC. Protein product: CASSYSAGINYGYTF.

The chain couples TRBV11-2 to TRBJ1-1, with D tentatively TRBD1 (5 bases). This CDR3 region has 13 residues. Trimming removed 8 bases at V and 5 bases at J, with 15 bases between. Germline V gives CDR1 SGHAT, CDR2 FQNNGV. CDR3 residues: CASGLGVDTEAFF. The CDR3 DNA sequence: TGTGCCAGCGGTCTAGGGGTTGATACTGAAGCTTTCTTT.

The CDR3 here is CSVDGGDLNSPLHF. The CDR3 DNA follows: TGCAGCGTTGATGGGGGGGACCTAAATTCACCCCTCCACTTT. The chain employs TRBV29-1 and TRBJ1-6, with D tentatively TRBD1 (5 bases). Trimming pared 3 bases from V and 7 bases from J, leaving 13 bases between. In germline, CDR1 is SQVTM, CDR2 ANQGSEA. The CDR3 loop spans 14 amino acids.

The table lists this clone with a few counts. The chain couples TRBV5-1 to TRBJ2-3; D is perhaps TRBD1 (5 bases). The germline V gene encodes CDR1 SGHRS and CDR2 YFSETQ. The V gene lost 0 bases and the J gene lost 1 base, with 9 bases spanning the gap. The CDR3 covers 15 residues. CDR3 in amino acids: CASSLDGAGTDTQYF. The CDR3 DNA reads TGCGCCAGCAGCTTGGATGGGGCGGGCACAGATACGCAGTATTTT.

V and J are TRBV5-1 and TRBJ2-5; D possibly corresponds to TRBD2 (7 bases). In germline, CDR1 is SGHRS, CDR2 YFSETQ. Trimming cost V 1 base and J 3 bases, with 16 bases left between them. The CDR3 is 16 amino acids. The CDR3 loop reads CASSLSPTGGEETQYF. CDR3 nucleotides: TGCGCCAGCAGCTTGAGTCCAACGGGGGGCGAAGAGACCCAGTACTTC.

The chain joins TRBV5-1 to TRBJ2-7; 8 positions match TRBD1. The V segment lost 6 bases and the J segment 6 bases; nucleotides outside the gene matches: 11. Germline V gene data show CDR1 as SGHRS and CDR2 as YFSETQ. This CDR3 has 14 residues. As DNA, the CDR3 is TGCGCCAGCACCCCCACAGGGGGTTTAGGCGAGCAGTACTTC. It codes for CASTPTGGLGEQYF.

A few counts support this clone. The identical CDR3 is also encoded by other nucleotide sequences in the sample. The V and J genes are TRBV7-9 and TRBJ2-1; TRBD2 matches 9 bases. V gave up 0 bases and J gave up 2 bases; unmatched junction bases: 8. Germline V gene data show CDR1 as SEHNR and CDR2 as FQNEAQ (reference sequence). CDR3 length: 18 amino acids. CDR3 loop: CASSLAPLAGVTYNEQFF. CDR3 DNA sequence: TGTGCCAGCAGCTTAGCCCCTTTAGCGGGGGTCACCTACAATGAGCAGTTCTTC.

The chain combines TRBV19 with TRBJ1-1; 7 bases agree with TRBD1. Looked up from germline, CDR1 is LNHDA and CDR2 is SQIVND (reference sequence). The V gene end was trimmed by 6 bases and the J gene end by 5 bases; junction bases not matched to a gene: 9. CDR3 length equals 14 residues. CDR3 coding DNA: TGTGCCAGTAGCCCCGAGGGGGCGGGAACTGAAGCTTTCTTT. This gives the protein CASSPEGAGTEAFF.

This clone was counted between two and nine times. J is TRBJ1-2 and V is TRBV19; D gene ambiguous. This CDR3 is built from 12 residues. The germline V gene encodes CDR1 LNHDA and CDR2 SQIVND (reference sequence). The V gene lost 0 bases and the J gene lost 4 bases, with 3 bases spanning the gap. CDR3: CASSIDVYGYTF. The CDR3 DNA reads TGTGCCAGTAGTATAGACGTCTATGGCTACACCTTC.

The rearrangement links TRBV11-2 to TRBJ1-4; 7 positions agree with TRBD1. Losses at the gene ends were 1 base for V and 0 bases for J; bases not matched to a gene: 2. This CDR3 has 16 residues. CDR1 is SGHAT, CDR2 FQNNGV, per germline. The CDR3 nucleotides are TGTGCCAGCAGCTTAGGAGGACAGGCAACTAATGAAAAACTGTTTTTT. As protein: CASSLGGQATNEKLFF.